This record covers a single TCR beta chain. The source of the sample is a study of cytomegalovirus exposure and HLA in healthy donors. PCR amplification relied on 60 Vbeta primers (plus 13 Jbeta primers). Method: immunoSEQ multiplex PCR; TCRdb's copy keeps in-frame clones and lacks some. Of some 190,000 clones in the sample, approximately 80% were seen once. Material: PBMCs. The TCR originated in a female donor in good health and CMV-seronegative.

The DNA of the CDR3 is TGTGCCAGCAGTACTCGGACAGGTAGTGGCTACACCTTC. Translating gives CASSTRTGSGYTF. The V call is TRBV28, the J call TRBJ1-2; TRBD1 matches 7 bases. Germline-derived CDR1 and CDR2 are MDHEN and SYDVKM. This CDR3 region has 13 residues. With V trimmed by 5 bases and J by 7 bases, 7 bases remained unmatched.